This T cell receptor beta chain came from a study of T cells expressing NK-cell markers. Findings and limits, study-wide: NKG2C+ dominant clonotypes from over 5 donors made up about 1.0-7.5% of CD8+ T cells. HCMV specificity was not established for the expanded NKG2C+ T cell clones.

5'RACE template switching built TCR beta cDNA with unique molecular identifiers. TCRdb re-called the 5' RACE reads and catalogs CDR3 proteins one per entry, DNA excluded. The table lists roughly 390,000 distinct CDR3 sequences. A remark on this clonotype: Its antigen is currently unknown.

CDR3 length: 12 residues. This receptor was obtained from a woman between 45 and 60 years old in good health. Sequenced sample: blood T cells: a sorted CD56 or NKG2C T cell subset, CD4+ or CD8+ T cells, or bulk PBMC T cells (not recorded which). The chain uses TRBV12-3 or TRBV12-4 and TRBJ1-4; TCRdb selects TRBD1, and the lack of DNA leaves this call unchecked. CDR3 loop: CASGTVREKLFF.